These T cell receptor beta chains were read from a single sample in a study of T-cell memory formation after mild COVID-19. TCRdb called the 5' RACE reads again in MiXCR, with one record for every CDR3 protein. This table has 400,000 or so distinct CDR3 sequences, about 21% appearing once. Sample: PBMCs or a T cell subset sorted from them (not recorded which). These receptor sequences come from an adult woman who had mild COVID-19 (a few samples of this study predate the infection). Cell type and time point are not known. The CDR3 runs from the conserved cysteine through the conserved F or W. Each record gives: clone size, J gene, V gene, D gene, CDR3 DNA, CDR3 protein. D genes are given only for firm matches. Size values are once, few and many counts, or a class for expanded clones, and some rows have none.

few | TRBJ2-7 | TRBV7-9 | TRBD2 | TGTGCCAGCAGCTTCGGGGCCCTAGCGGGAGGCCCCTTGGCGGACGAGCAGTACTTC | CASSFGALAGGPLADEQYF
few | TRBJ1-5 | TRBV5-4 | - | TGTGCCAGCAGCTCGGGAGCCGGCAGACCCCAGCATTTT | CASSSGAGRPQHF
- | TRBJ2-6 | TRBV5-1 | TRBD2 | TGCGCCAGCAGCTTGGAGAGGGGCCGGGGGGGCCGACCTGGGGCCAACGTCCTGACTTTC | CASSLERGRGGRPGANVLTF
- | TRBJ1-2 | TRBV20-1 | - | TGCAGTGCTAGCGATTGGGGTAACTATGGCTACACCTTC | CSASDWGNYGYTF
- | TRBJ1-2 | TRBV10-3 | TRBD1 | TGTGCCATCAGTGGTGGGACAGGGCATAACTATGGCTACACCTTC | CAISGGTGHNYGYTF
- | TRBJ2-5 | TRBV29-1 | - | TGCAGCGTTGAATGGCTATGGGGGACCCAGTACTTC | CSVEWLWGTQYF
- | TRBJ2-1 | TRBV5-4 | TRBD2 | TGTGCCAGCAGCCTAGGAGAGCGGGGGGGCCCTGAGCAGTTCTTC | CASSLGERGGPEQFF
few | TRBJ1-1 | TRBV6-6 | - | TGTGCCAGCAGAGACCCTCGTGGGTCGGGCACTGAAGCTTTCTTT | CASRDPRGSGTEAFF
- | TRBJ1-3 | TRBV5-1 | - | TGCGCCAGCAGCTCCGGGGCCTCGTCTGGAAACACCATATATTTT | CASSSGASSGNTIYF
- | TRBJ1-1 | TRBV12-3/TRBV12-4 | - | TGTGCCAGCAGTTTAGCCCAGCGCATGAACACTGAAGCTTTCTTT | CASSLAQRMNTEAFF
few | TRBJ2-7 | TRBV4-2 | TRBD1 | TGTGCCAGCAGCCAAGAGGACAGGGTTGGTGAGCAGTACTTC | CASSQEDRVGEQYF
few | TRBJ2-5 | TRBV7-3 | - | TGTGCCAGCAGCTTAGAGGGATCTGGAGAGACCCAGTACTTC | CASSLEGSGETQYF
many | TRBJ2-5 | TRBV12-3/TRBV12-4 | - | TGTGCCAGCAGTTTAGCGTCGGGACGCCAAGAGACCCAGTACTTC | CASSLASGRQETQYF
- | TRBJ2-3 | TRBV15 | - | TGTGCCACCAGCAGGAGGGACTGGCCAGCAACAGATACGCAGTATTTT | CATSRRDWPATDTQYF
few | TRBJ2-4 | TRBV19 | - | TGTGCCAGTAGAATGGGGCAGGGTGACATTCAGTACTTC | CASRMGQGDIQYF
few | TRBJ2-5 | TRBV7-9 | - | TGTGCCAGCAGCGCCTACTCTCCCGAGACCCAGTACTTC | CASSAYSPETQYF
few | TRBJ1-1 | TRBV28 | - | TGTGCCAGCAGTCGGCCGAACACTGAAGCTTTCTTT | CASSRPNTEAFF
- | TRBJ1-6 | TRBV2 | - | TGTGCCAGCAGTGCTTCAGAGAGGTCACCCCTCCACTTT | CASSASERSPLHF
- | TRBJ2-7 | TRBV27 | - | TGTGCCAGCAGGCAGCTTTCTTCCTACGAGCAGTACTTC | CASRQLSSYEQYF
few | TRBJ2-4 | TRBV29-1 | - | TGCAGCGTTGCAACAGCCCCGGGGAACATTCAGTACTTC | CSVATAPGNIQYF
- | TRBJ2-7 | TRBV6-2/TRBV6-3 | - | TGTGCCAGCAGTTACGCGGGTCCCAAGAACGAGCAGTACTTC | CASSYAGPKNEQYF
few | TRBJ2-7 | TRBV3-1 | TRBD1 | TGTGCCAGCAGACAGGGGTCGAGCTCCTACGAGCAGTACTTC | CASRQGSSSYEQYF
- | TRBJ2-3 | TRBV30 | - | TGTGCCGGGGCGGGGAGTGAGAACACAGATACGCAGTATTTT | CAGAGSENTDTQYF
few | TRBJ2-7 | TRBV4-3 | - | TGCGCCAGCAGCCCGGAGGGTGGACTTTCATACGAGCAGTACTTC | CASSPEGGLSYEQYF
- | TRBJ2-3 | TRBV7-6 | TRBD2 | TGTGCCAGCAGCCCCCCCGGGGGGTACACAGATACGCAGTATTTT | CASSPPGGYTDTQYF
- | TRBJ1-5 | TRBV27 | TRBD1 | TGTGCCAGCAGCAGAACGACAGGGGGCCGGCAGCCCCAGCATTTT | CASSRTTGGRQPQHF
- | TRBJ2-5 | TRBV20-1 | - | TGCAGTGCTAGGGGGCAGGGGCTGGAGACCCAGTACTTC | CSARGQGLETQYF
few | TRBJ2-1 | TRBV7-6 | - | TGTGCCAGCAGCTTAGAATCAGGGGGGATCCGAAATGAGCAGTTCTTC | CASSLESGGIRNEQFF
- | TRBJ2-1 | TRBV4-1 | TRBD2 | TGCGCCAGCGCCAAACTAGCGGGGACTGGTGAGCAGTTCTTC | CASAKLAGTGEQFF
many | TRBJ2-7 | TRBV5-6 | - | TGTGCCAGCAGCGACGATGGGTCCTACGAGCAGTACTTC | CASSDDGSYEQYF